This TCR beta chain originates from a study of blood T cell repertoires in COVID-19 (dated by TCRdb to 2018 to 2021). Background for the entire study: The collaborator samples originated in the United States, Italy and Spain and spanned the acute and convalescent phases of COVID-19. The prospective study material was composed of cDNA or gDNA derived from T cells, B-cell-depleted T cells, or PBMCs. Deeply sampled blood TCRbeta repertoires from subjects exposed to, actively infected with, or recovered from COVID-19 were included in the dataset. The repertoires were released in a freely available public database meant as a resource for research on the immune response to SARS-CoV-2. Samples were obtained from the ongoing ImmuneRACE study (first 160 participants) and from some 1,200 subjects provided by 6 global collaborators. The sample metadata nearly always contained a de-identified subject ID, COVID-19 status, age in years and sex. Where available, HLA class I and class II types were obtained from metadata supplied by the sample provider rather than from assay-based typing.

Each collaborating institution followed its own protocols to collect whole blood in K2EDTA tubes. For TCRbeta analysis, collaborators shipped samples in one of three forms: frozen whole blood, isolated PBMCs, or DNA extracted from either of those sample types. The CDR3, from cysteine to phenylalanine, totals 14 residues. Of the read, only the CDR3 DNA is kept; its 42 bases are in frame from base 1. Taken from the germline V gene (reference sequence), the CDR1 and CDR2 loops are SEHNR and FQNEAQ. Trimming removed 5 bases from V and 4 bases from J, leaving 14 bases between the germline ends. TCRbeta CDR3 regions were amplified from genomic DNA by means of the immunoSEQ Assay, a bias-controlled multiplex PCR. As for the authors' bioinformatics: The number of nucleated cells in each sample was estimated by amplification of reference gene primers within the assay. To quantify the absolute abundance of each unique TCRbeta CDR3 rearrangement, sequence reads were collapsed and filtered. For each sample, productive Simpson clonality was calculated as the square root of Simpson's diversity index across productive rearrangements. TCRdb holds this immuneACCESS table with in-frame rearrangements only. Some clones are missing; in checked studies, unresolved V genes explain under half, and the rest has no known cause. V and J calls and clone size are given by that table; D and trimming were obtained from the DNA. This sample holds 250,000 to 350,000 clones; over 75% were observed only once. Roughly an eighth of the sample goes to the ten largest clones.

What the study reported, not specific to this receptor: The amount of clinical and demographic metadata varied by source and participant and was provided uncurated.

Worth noting for this clone: Its antigen is currently not known. No clone much larger than this one lies a single base away; base qualities are absent.

The TCR originated in an older woman with acute or convalescent COVID-19. Sequenced sample: peripheral blood. This receptor chain uses TRBV7-9 and TRBJ1-2, with TRBD1 perhaps the D gene, on 5 matching bases. The CDR3 amino acid sequence is: CASSPKPTAYGYTF. The DNA sequence is given as TGTGCCAGCAGCCCCAAACCGACAGCCTATGGCTACACCTTC. With the rest looked up from the reference TRBV7-9 and TRBJ1-2 genes rather than sequenced, the full variable domain is DTGVSQNPRHKITKRGQNVTFRCDPISEHNRLYWYRQTLGQGPEFLTYFQNEAQLEKSRLLSDRFSAERPKGSFSTLEIQRTEQGDSAMYLCASSPKPTAYGYTFGSGTRLTVV.